A selection of T cell receptor beta chains follows, all from one sample in a study of OX40 agonist ivuxolimab in advanced cancers. Sequencing was performed with immunoSEQ multiplex PCR; in TCRdb, only in-frame clones are kept and a portion is missing. Of roughly 43,000 clones in the sample, over 75% were seen once. This specimen was CD4+ or CD8+ T cells sorted from blood, taken in a trial of the OX40 agonist ivuxolimab. The receptors stem from an adult with an advanced solid tumor such as melanoma, head and neck, liver or kidney cancer. The CDR3 runs from the conserved cysteine through the conserved F or W. D genes are given only for firm matches. Expanded clones get a size class; other rows say once, few or many, or leave the size out.

clone_size d_call j_call v_call cdr3_nt cdr3_aa
NA NA TRBJ2-2 TRBV28 TGTGCCAGCAGTCAACAGCCCACCGGGGAGCTGTTTTTT CASSQQPTGELFF
NA NA TRBJ2-5 TRBV19 TGTGCCAGTAGTTCCCGAGGCGGGGAAGAGACCCAGTACTTC CASSSRGGEETQYF
NA NA TRBJ2-2 TRBV25-1 TGTGCCAGCAAGGGCCAGGCGTACACCGGGGAGCTGTTTTTT CASKGQAYTGELFF
NA NA TRBJ2-7 TRBV9 TGTGCCACTCACACTAGGTGCCGGGACCACTACCTCTACGAGCAGTACTTC CATHTRCRDHYLYEQYF
NA NA TRBJ2-3 TRBV30 TGTGCCTGGACGGGACTGGGTACAGATACGCAGTATTTT CAWTGLGTDTQYF
NA TRBD2 TRBJ2-1 TRBV5-4 TGTGCCAGCAGCTCGGGACTAGCGGGTGAGCAGTTCTTC CASSSGLAGEQFF
NA NA TRBJ2-3 TRBV2 TGTGCCAGCGCAGACTCTCTCCCCACGCAGTATTTT CASADSLPTQYF
NA TRBD1 TRBJ2-7 TRBV14 TGTGCCAGCAGCCCGGGACAGGGGCCCCTCTACGAGCAGTACTTC CASSPGQGPLYEQYF
NA NA TRBJ1-3 TRBV9 TGTGCCAGCAGCGTAGGGTATAGTTGGTCCTCTGGAAACACCATATATTTT CASSVGYSWSSGNTIYF
once TRBD2 TRBJ2-3 TRBV11-1 TGTGCCAGCAGCTCCGGGGCTAGCGGGCCCACAGATACGCAGTATTTT CASSSGASGPTDTQYF
NA TRBD2 TRBJ2-5 TRBV4-2 TGTGCCAGCAGCCGGACTAGCGGGTACCAAGAGACCCAGTACTTC CASSRTSGYQETQYF
NA NA TRBJ2-7 TRBV25-1 TGTGCCAGCACCCGTAGTGGGGGGCCGTACGAGCAGTACTTC CASTRSGGPYEQYF
NA TRBD2 TRBJ2-1 TRBV5-4 TGTGCCAGCAGGGGCGGCGGGGGTGTAACTCTCAATGAGCAGTTCTTC CASRGGGGVTLNEQFF
NA TRBD1 TRBJ1-5 TRBV19 TGTGCCAGTAGTATTGGGACAGATCAGCCCCAGCATTTT CASSIGTDQPQHF
NA TRBD1 TRBJ2-2 TRBV7-2 TGTGCCAGCAGCACTCCCCGACAGGGATTGTCCGCCGGGGAGCTGTTTTTT CASSTPRQGLSAGELFF
NA NA TRBJ2-2 TRBV27 TGTGCCAGCAGTCAGGGCGCGAACACCGGGGAGCTGTTTTTT CASSQGANTGELFF
NA NA TRBJ2-1 TRBV4-2 TGTGCCAGCAGCCAGGCCCTGGGAGGGGGGGACTCCTACAATGAGCAGTTCTTC CASSQALGGGDSYNEQFF
NA NA TRBJ1-1 TRBV4-2 TGTGCCAGCAGCCAAGTTGGCTTGAACACTGAAGCTTTCTTT CASSQVGLNTEAFF
NA NA TRBJ2-5 TRBV6-6 TGTGCCAGCACCTTCCGGGGGGCCCAAGAGACCCAGTACTTC CASTFRGAQETQYF
NA NA TRBJ1-2 TRBV5-4 TGTGCCAGCACCACTCAATCATATCAGCGCCAACATCAGGGCTACACCTTC CASTTQSYQRQHQGYTF
NA NA TRBJ2-5 TRBV6-5 TGTGCCAGCAGTTGGGGCGGACGGTACCAAGAGACCCAGTACTTC CASSWGGRYQETQYF
NA NA TRBJ2-7 TRBV29-1 TGCAGCGTTCCCAGGTTCTCCGAGTACTACGAGCAGTACTTC CSVPRFSEYYEQYF
NA NA TRBJ2-5 TRBV5-1 TGCGCCAGCAGCTGGGGCAGGGCAGGCGAGACCCAGTACTTC CASSWGRAGETQYF
NA NA TRBJ1-4 TRBV18 TGTGCCAGCTCACGACAGGCCGATGAAAAACTGTTTTTT CASSRQADEKLFF
NA NA TRBJ2-7 TRBV9 TGTGCCAGCAGCGTACGCGGGACAGTCGACGAGCAGTACTTC CASSVRGTVDEQYF
NA NA TRBJ2-3 TRBV9 TGTGCCAGCAGCGTAACCGGGGCTGAGGATACGCAGTATTTT CASSVTGAEDTQYF
NA TRBD1 TRBJ1-2 TRBV10-3 TGTGCCATCAGTGAGTCATTGACAGGGTGGCTGGGACAGGGCTTTGGCTACACCTTC CAISESLTGWLGQGFGYTF
NA NA TRBJ1-6 TRBV5-6 TGTGCCAGCAGCGGGCTTAACAGGTGGGATTCACCCCTCCACTTT CASSGLNRWDSPLHF
NA TRBD2 TRBJ2-5 TRBV18 TGTGCCAGCTCACCACGGGGCGGCGGGGGAGAGACCCAGTACTTC CASSPRGGGGETQYF
NA NA TRBJ2-1 TRBV10-2 TGCGCCGCCGGAAGGGGGGGCAATGAGCAGTTCTTC CAAGRGGNEQFF
few NA TRBJ1-5 TRBV10-1 TGCGCCAGCAGTGGACAGGCTAATCAGCCCCAGCATTTT CASSGQANQPQHF
NA NA TRBJ1-2 TRBV7-2 TGTGCCAGCAGTCTAGGGGTAGGGTTCCATGGCTACACCTTC CASSLGVGFHGYTF